What follows describes a single T cell receptor beta chain. The target of this receptor is not known. No qualities accompany the bases; no much larger clone lies one base away. CDR1 and CDR2 (SGHAT, FQNNGV) derive from the germline V gene. V is trimmed back by 1 base and J by 0 bases, and the junction contains 6 bases that no gene match accounts for. CDR3 length: 17 amino acids, cysteine to phenylalanine. Only CDR3 DNA is held: 51 bases, read in frame from base 1. This sample was taken from a study of control samples from healthy donors and cancer patients (TCRdb year 2020). The method was the immunoSEQ multiplex PCR assay. Drawn from immuneACCESS, this table holds only the in-frame rearrangements with V and J called that TCRdb kept. Clones are partly lost; checked studies trace under half to an unresolved V gene and leave the rest unexplained. The sample table holds about 100,000 clones, of which about 82% were seen once. The ten largest make up approximately 19% of the sample.

Specimen: blood. The rearrangement combines TRBV11-2 with TRBJ1-1; TRBD1 aligns with 9 central bases. The source of this sequence is a man aged 25-45 years in good health. The nucleotide sequence reads as follows: TGTGCCAGCAGCTTAGCCGGGACAGGGATCATGAACACTGAAGCTTTCTTT. Translation gives CASSLAGTGIMNTEAFF.